This T cell receptor beta chain was obtained from a study of blood T cells in healthy people across ages. A second about 6 to 12 cycle PCR used barcoded and J-beta primers. TCRdb redid the calling of the 5' RACE reads with MiXCR, one entry per CDR3 protein. The table lists 780,000 or so distinct CDR3 sequences, roughly 53% of them singletons. As regards this clonotype: Antigen specificity is unknown.

The donors, aged 6 to 90, were healthy Caucasians from Russia. Whole-study results and caveats: Older individuals had lower TCR beta diversity per million T cells (the decline was roughly linear).

The CDR3 is 11 residues long. Germline V gene data show CDR1 as DFQATT and CDR2 as SNEGSKA (reference sequence). V shed 5 bases and J shed 4 bases, with 9 bases lying between them. The receptor comes from an elderly man in good health. Sequenced input: blood. The V gene is TRBV20-1, the J gene TRBJ2-7, with no clear D. DNA of the CDR3: TGCAGTGCTTGGACCGAATACGAGCAGTACTTC. This encodes CSAWTEYEQYF.